A single sample is the source of the 10 T cell receptor beta chains below, sequenced in a study of blood T cell repertoires in COVID-19. Sequencing was performed with immunoSEQ multiplex PCR; in TCRdb, only in-frame clones are kept and a portion is missing. This table holds almost 500,000 clones, about 85% found once. The specimen sequenced was PBMCs or T cells enriched from blood (not recorded which). All receptors derive from a woman aged 55-75 years who had recovered from COVID-19.

The chain uses TRBV10-1 and TRBJ2-7; 13 bases agree with TRBD2. This CDR3 spans 15 amino acids. The V gene's germline CDR1 is WNHNN and CDR2 SYGVQD (reference sequence). Losses at the gene ends were 6 bases for V and 5 bases for J; bases not matched to a gene: 7. As DNA, the CDR3 is TGCGCCAGCAGCTCACGACTAGCGGGGGGCAACGAGCAGTACTTC. Its protein is CASSSRLAGGNEQYF.

The chain links TRBV7-2 to TRBJ1-3; TRBD1 agrees at 7 bases. The J segment lost 0 bases and the V segment lost 5 bases, leaving 4 bases of the junction unmatched. The CDR3 is made up of 15 amino acids. The germline gives CDR1 SGHTA, CDR2 FQGNSA. The CDR3 DNA is TGTGCCAGCAGCCCCAGGGGGTTCTCTGGAAACACCATATATTTT. Translating it yields CASSPRGFSGNTIYF.

The gene calls are TRBV18 and TRBJ1-2, with D possibly matching TRBD1 (6 bases). Trimming removed 6 bases from V and 4 bases from J, with 15 bases in between. The CDR3 is 14 amino acids. Germline V gives CDR1 KGHSH, CDR2 LQKENI. CDR3 nucleotide sequence: TGTGCCAGCTCCCCCGCAGGGGTCAGCTATGGCTACACCTTC. It encodes CASSPAGVSYGYTF.

V usage is TRBV13 and J usage is TRBJ2-3, with a possible D match to TRBD2 (6 bases). Trimming shortened V by 8 bases and J by 5 bases, and 14 bases separated the two germline ends. The CDR3 totals 13 residues. Per germline, CDR1 PRHDT and CDR2 FYEKMQ (reference sequence). This chain's CDR3 is CASQTRGEDTQYF. As DNA, the CDR3 is TGTGCCAGCCAGACTAGAGGGGAAGATACGCAGTATTTT.

V and J are TRBV4-1 and TRBJ2-7, with D possibly TRBD1 on 6 matching bases. Germline-derived CDR1 and CDR2 are MGHRA and YSYEKL. The CDR3 is 15 residues long. Trimming took 4 bases from V and 3 from J, leaving 16 bases between them. CDR3: CASSPYPGTNYEQYF. The CDR3 DNA reads TGCGCCAGCAGCCCTTACCCCGGGACAAACTACGAGCAGTACTTC.

The gene calls are TRBV18 and TRBJ1-1; D possibly corresponds to TRBD1 (6 bases). Deletions cut 5 bases from V and 3 bases from J, with 10 bases between. Germline CDR1 is KGHSH and CDR2 is LQKENI. The CDR3 consists of 13 residues. The CDR3 protein is CASSGPGDTEAFF. The CDR3 region has the DNA TGTGCCAGCTCAGGGCCAGGGGACACTGAAGCTTTCTTT.

The V gene is TRBV5-1, the J gene TRBJ1-6; D is perhaps TRBD1 (6 bases). CDR1 is SGHRS, CDR2 YFSETQ, per germline. The CDR3 extends over 15 amino acids. Trimming removed 4 bases at V and 10 bases at J, with 18 bases between. In DNA form, the CDR3 reads TGCGCCAGCAGCCCACAGGGAAGCGACGGCTCACCCCTCCACTTT. It translates to CASSPQGSDGSPLHF.

The CDR3 loop reads CASSPNNREGQYF. CDR3 nucleotide sequence: TGTGCCAGCTCACCAAACAACAGGGAGGGGCAGTACTTC. The chain recombines TRBV18 with TRBJ2-7; D is perhaps TRBD2 (7 bases). The germline CDR1 and CDR2 sequences are KGHSH and LQKENI. This CDR3 has 13 amino acids. V lost 2 bases and J lost 9, with 14 bases in between. The complete variable domain, with remaining parts taken from reference TRBV18 and TRBJ2-7, reads NAGVMQNPRHLVRRRGQEARLRCSPMKGHSHVYWYRQLPEEGLKFMVYLQKENIIDESGMPKERFSAEFPKEGPSILRIQQVVRGDSAAYFCASSPNNREGQYFGPGTRLTVT.

This chain links TRBV5-6 with TRBJ1-2, with 12 bases that match TRBD1. V was clipped by 4 bases and J by 6 bases; unmatched bases: 7. The CDR3 is 15 residues long. In germline, CDR1 is SGHDT, CDR2 YYEEEE. CDR3 nucleotide sequence: TGTGCCAGCAGCGTGGGGACAGGGGGCGCGGATGGCTACACCTTC. Amino acid sequence: CASSVGTGGADGYTF. The full variable domain, rest sourced from reference TRBV5-6 and TRBJ1-2, is DAGVTQSPTHLIKTRGQQVTLRCSPKSGHDTVSWYQQALGQGPQFIFQYYEEEERQRGNFPDRFSGHQFPNYSSELNVNALLLGDSALYLCASSVGTGGADGYTFGSGTRLTVV.

The J gene is TRBJ1-6, the V gene TRBV5-1; tentative D call: TRBD1 (6 bases). Trimming cost V 4 bases and J 5 bases, with 16 bases left between them. The CDR3 sequence is 16 residues long. Germline V CDR1 and CDR2: SGHRS, YFSETQ. The CDR3: CASSQEPQGNNSPLHF. The CDR3 DNA is TGCGCCAGCAGCCAAGAACCACAGGGAAATAATTCACCCCTCCACTTT.